This passage covers 23 T cell receptor beta chains from one sample sequenced in a study of radiotherapy plus CTLA-4 blockade in lung cancer. Repertoires were generated with immunoSEQ multiplex PCR, while TCRdb's copy carries only in-frame clones and drops some. This sample has fewer than 140,000 clones, with under 90% found just once. The specimen comprised peripheral blood, sampled from a patient treated with radiotherapy plus ipilimumab. Every receptor here comes from a human donor with non-small cell lung cancer that progressed on radiotherapy plus ipilimumab. Some clones in this sample may be carry-over from other donors' samples.

The chain links TRBV18 to TRBJ2-3; D may be TRBD1 or TRBD2 (7 bases each). In germline, CDR1 is KGHSH, CDR2 LQKENI. This CDR3 comprises 18 residues. Trimming shortened V by 1 base and J by 4 bases, and 21 bases separated the two germline ends. This CDR3 reads CASSPLGGNRGTADTQYF. Here the CDR3 DNA reads TGTGCCAGCTCACCACTCGGGGGGAACAGGGGTACGGCAGATACGCAGTATTTT.

The chain employs TRBV6-4 and TRBJ2-2, with D uncertain. Germline CDR1 is MRHNA and CDR2 is SNTAGT. Trimming stripped 6 bases from V and 0 bases from J, with 8 bases between. The CDR3 spans 14 residues. The CDR3 reads CASRVLTNTGELFF. The CDR3 bases are TGTGCCAGCAGAGTACTTACGAACACCGGGGAGCTGTTTTTT.

This clone has just one count. The chain has TRBV7-6 and TRBJ2-7; 7 nucleotides align to TRBD2. V lost 5 bases to trimming and J lost 5 bases; unmatched junction nucleotides: 12. This CDR3 region has 15 residues. The germline CDR1 and CDR2 sequences are SGHVS and FNYEAQ. The CDR3 here is CASSPWPGGLDEQYF. CDR3 coding DNA: TGTGCCAGCAGCCCTTGGCCGGGGGGACTCGACGAGCAGTACTTC.

This CDR3 is CALRGQGETEAFF. DNA for the CDR3: TGTGCCTTACGGGGACAGGGAGAAACTGAAGCTTTCTTT. The chain links TRBV28 to TRBJ1-1; 9 nucleotides line up with TRBD1. Unmatched junction bases numbered 9, after V lost 11 bases and J lost 5 bases. The CDR3 is 13 amino acids. In germline, CDR1 is MDHEN, CDR2 SYDVKM.

The V call is TRBV2, the J call TRBJ2-1; D assignment may be TRBD1 or TRBD2 (5 bases each). CDR1 and CDR2 (germline): SNHLY, FYNNEI. The V end lost 4 bases, the J end lost 5 bases, and 27 bases lay between the germline ends. The CDR3 contains 19 residues. The CDR3, as DNA: TGTGCCAGCAGTGTCCCCTCGGGTGGCGTGCAGGGCGGGCACAATGAGCAGTTCTTC. This gives the protein CASSVPSGGVQGGHNEQFF.

A single count supports this clone. The chain uses TRBV2 and TRBJ2-5; 14 bases agree with TRBD2. CDR1 and CDR2 (germline): SNHLY, FYNNEI. CDR3 length: 15 amino acids. J gave up 4 bases and V 9 bases, and 7 bases lay outside the gene matches. CDR3 amino acids: CASVTSGGAVETQYF. Written as DNA, the CDR3 is TGTGCCAGTGTGACTAGCGGGGGGGCCGTAGAGACCCAGTACTTC. The full variable domain, its missing parts supplied by reference TRBV2 and TRBJ2-5, is EPEVTQTPSHQVTQMGQEVILRCVPISNHLYFYWYRQILGQKVEFLVSFYNNEISEKSEIFDDQFSVERPDGSNFTLKIRSTKLEDSAMYFCASVTSGGAVETQYFGPGTRLLVL.

The rearrangement joins TRBV6-1 to TRBJ2-7; 9 positions match TRBD2. From germline, CDR1 is MNHNS and CDR2 SASEGT. This CDR3 is 14 amino acids long. V gave up 5 bases and J gave up 2 bases; unmatched junction bases: 4. The CDR3 DNA follows: TGTGCCAGCAGTCTAGCGGGGCGTACCTACGAGCAGTACTTC. Amino acids: CASSLAGRTYEQYF.

The V gene is TRBV9, the J gene TRBJ1-2; 7 positions match TRBD1. The CDR3 totals 16 residues. After removal of 4 bases from V and 4 bases from J, the junction contained 13 bases not matched to a gene. The germline V gene has CDR1 SGDLS and CDR2 YYNGEE. CDR3 in amino acids: CASSPEGGRPSYGYTF. As DNA, the CDR3 is TGTGCCAGCAGCCCAGAAGGGGGCAGGCCGAGCTATGGCTACACCTTC. Variable domain in full (rest from reference TRBV9 and TRBJ1-2): DSGVTQTPKHLITATGQRVTLRCSPRSGDLSVYWYQQSLDQGLQFLIQYYNGEERAKGNILERFSAQQFPDLHSELNLSSLELGDSALYFCASSPEGGRPSYGYTFGSGTRLTVV.

This clone was recorded once. The rearrangement uses TRBV30 and TRBJ1-4; D is ambiguous. The CDR3 length is 14 residues. The ends were cut back, 0 bases at V and 7 bases at J, with 12 bases in the middle. Germline-derived CDR1 and CDR2 are GTSNPN and SVGIG (reference sequence). The CDR3 DNA is TGTGCCTGGAGTGTAATTGAGTCGGGTGAAAAACTGTTTTTT. Protein sequence: CAWSVIESGEKLFF.

The rearrangement uses TRBV29-1 and TRBJ1-1; D might be TRBD1 (5 bases). Germline lookup yields CDR1 SQVTM and CDR2 ANQGSEA. The CDR3 is 12 amino acids. Trimming pared 6 bases from V and 5 bases from J, leaving 13 bases between. Here the CDR3 reads CSVGVQGTEAFF. The CDR3 nucleotides are TGCAGCGTGGGGGTTCAAGGAACTGAAGCTTTCTTT.

This chain joins TRBV9 and TRBJ2-7; D is undetermined. The CDR3 has 14 residues. The germline V and J ends were trimmed by 0 bases and 2 bases, with 9 bases remaining between them. CDR1 is SGDLS, CDR2 YYNGEE, per germline. The CDR3 coding sequence is TGTGCCAGCAGCGTAGGTGCTTTAACCTACGAGCAGTACTTC. Residues: CASSVGALTYEQYF.

The rearrangement links TRBV28 to TRBJ2-2; 10 bases fit TRBD2. Trimming at V came to 8 bases and at J to 6 bases, leaving 18 bases not matched to a gene. In germline, CDR1 is MDHEN, CDR2 SYDVKM. The CDR3 extends over 18 amino acids. The DNA of the CDR3 is TGTGCCAGCGCCAGGGGAGCGGGGGGGCCAGGCGCGCCCGGGGAGCTGTTTTTT. Its protein product is CASARGAGGPGAPGELFF.

V usage is TRBV30 and J usage is TRBJ1-1; D is unclear. The CDR3 contains 12 residues. The germline gives CDR1 GTSNPN, CDR2 SVGIG (reference sequence). V gave up 0 bases and J gave up 8 bases, with 10 bases separating them. Written as DNA, the CDR3 is TGTGCCTGGAGTGTACTTAGTCTGGAAGCTTTCTTT. Translated: CAWSVLSLEAFF. The full variable domain, with the rest looked up from reference TRBV30 and TRBJ1-1, is SQTIHQWPATLVQPVGSPLSLECTVEGTSNPNLYWYRQAAGRGLQLLFYSVGIGQISSEVPQNLSASRPQDRQFILSSKKLLLSDSGFYLCAWSVLSLEAFFGQGTRLTVV.

The rearrangement uses TRBV19 and TRBJ2-5; TRBD1 matches 10 bases. V lost 6 bases to trimming and J lost 5 bases; unmatched junction nucleotides: 6. Germline CDR1 is LNHDA and CDR2 is SQIVND (reference sequence). The CDR3 is 14 amino acids. CDR3 bases: TGTGCCAGTAGCCCGACAGGGGGCGTGGAGACCCAGTACTTC. This gives the protein CASSPTGGVETQYF.

The chain has TRBV6-5 and TRBJ1-1; maybe TRBD1 (5 bases). The CDR3 has 15 residues. The V gene's germline CDR1 is MNHEY and CDR2 SVGAGI. V was shortened by 2 bases and J by 3 bases, with 13 bases between the two germline ends. The CDR3 nucleotides are TGTGCCAGCAGTTACGATGGGGACGGCTACACTGAAGCTTTCTTT. Protein product: CASSYDGDGYTEAFF.

The chain uses TRBV7-3 and TRBJ2-2; D might be TRBD1 (6 bases). Germline lookup yields CDR1 SGHTA and CDR2 FQGTGA. The CDR3 covers 15 residues. Trimming left V 1 base short and J 8 bases short, with 14 bases between. In DNA form, the CDR3 reads TGTGCCAGCAGCTTAAGACCGGGGACACTAGGGGAGCTGTTTTTT. Protein sequence: CASSLRPGTLGELFF.

The genes are TRBV15 and TRBJ2-4; 7 bases agree with TRBD2. Trimming at V came to 0 bases and at J to 8 bases, leaving 7 bases not matched to a gene. The germline V gene encodes CDR1 LNHNV and CDR2 YYDKDF (reference sequence). The CDR3 covers 15 residues. The CDR3 sequence is CATSRDTAGRDIQYF. The CDR3, as DNA: TGTGCCACCAGCAGAGATACGGCAGGGAGGGACATTCAGTACTTC.

The chain employs TRBV7-9 and TRBJ1-1; D unclear. The CDR3 runs 18 residues. The V end was cut by 5 bases, the J end by 4 bases, with 26 bases between. Germline V gene sequence: CDR1 SEHNR, CDR2 FQNEAQ (reference sequence). CDR3 amino acids: CASSLPYSMGSGGTEAFF. The CDR3 coding sequence is TGTGCCAGCAGCCTCCCGTATAGTATGGGCAGCGGAGGCACTGAAGCTTTCTTT.

The chain employs TRBV18 and TRBJ2-3, with TRBD1 identical over 8 bases. V shed 5 bases, J shed 3 bases, and the junction held 4 bases outside the gene matches. CDR1 and CDR2 (germline): KGHSH, LQKENI. The CDR3 has 14 residues. CDR3 residues: CASSERQGTDTQYF. CDR3 DNA sequence: TGTGCCAGCTCAGAAAGACAGGGGACAGATACGCAGTATTTT.

The V call is TRBV4-2, the J call TRBJ1-5, with D uncertain. The germline gives CDR1 LGHNA, CDR2 YNFKEQ. V gave up 7 bases and J gave up 5 bases, with 9 bases separating them. CDR3 length: 12 residues. The CDR3 spells CASTSGDQPQHF. The CDR3 DNA sequence: TGTGCCAGCACCTCTGGCGATCAGCCCCAGCATTTT.

Only one count was recorded for this clone. The rearrangement links TRBV18 to TRBJ2-3, with no clear D. The CDR3 is 13 residues long. From germline, CDR1 is KGHSH and CDR2 LQKENI. V dropped 2 bases and J dropped 4 bases, with 7 bases sitting between them. CDR3 bases: TGTGCCAGCTCACCAGGGGTTGCAGATACGCAGTATTTT. It is translated as CASSPGVADTQYF.

This clone was seen just once. The chain joins TRBV6-1 to TRBJ2-7; possibly TRBD1 for D (5 bases). The CDR3 is made up of 15 amino acids. From germline, CDR1 is MNHNS and CDR2 SASEGT. Trimming left V 9 bases short and J 2 bases short, with 20 bases between. Here the CDR3 reads CASPPNRPMPYEQYF. The DNA for the CDR3 is TGTGCCAGTCCCCCCAACAGGCCCATGCCCTACGAGCAGTACTTC.

V gene TRBV5-1 combines with J gene TRBJ2-7; TRBD1 is a possible D gene (5 bases). V was clipped by 3 bases and J by 0 bases, with 10 bases between them. This CDR3 is built from 14 residues. Germline values: CDR1 SGHRS, CDR2 YFSETQ. The CDR3 reads CASSSDSSSYEQYF. The DNA of the CDR3 is TGCGCCAGCAGCTCCGACAGCAGCTCCTACGAGCAGTACTTC.